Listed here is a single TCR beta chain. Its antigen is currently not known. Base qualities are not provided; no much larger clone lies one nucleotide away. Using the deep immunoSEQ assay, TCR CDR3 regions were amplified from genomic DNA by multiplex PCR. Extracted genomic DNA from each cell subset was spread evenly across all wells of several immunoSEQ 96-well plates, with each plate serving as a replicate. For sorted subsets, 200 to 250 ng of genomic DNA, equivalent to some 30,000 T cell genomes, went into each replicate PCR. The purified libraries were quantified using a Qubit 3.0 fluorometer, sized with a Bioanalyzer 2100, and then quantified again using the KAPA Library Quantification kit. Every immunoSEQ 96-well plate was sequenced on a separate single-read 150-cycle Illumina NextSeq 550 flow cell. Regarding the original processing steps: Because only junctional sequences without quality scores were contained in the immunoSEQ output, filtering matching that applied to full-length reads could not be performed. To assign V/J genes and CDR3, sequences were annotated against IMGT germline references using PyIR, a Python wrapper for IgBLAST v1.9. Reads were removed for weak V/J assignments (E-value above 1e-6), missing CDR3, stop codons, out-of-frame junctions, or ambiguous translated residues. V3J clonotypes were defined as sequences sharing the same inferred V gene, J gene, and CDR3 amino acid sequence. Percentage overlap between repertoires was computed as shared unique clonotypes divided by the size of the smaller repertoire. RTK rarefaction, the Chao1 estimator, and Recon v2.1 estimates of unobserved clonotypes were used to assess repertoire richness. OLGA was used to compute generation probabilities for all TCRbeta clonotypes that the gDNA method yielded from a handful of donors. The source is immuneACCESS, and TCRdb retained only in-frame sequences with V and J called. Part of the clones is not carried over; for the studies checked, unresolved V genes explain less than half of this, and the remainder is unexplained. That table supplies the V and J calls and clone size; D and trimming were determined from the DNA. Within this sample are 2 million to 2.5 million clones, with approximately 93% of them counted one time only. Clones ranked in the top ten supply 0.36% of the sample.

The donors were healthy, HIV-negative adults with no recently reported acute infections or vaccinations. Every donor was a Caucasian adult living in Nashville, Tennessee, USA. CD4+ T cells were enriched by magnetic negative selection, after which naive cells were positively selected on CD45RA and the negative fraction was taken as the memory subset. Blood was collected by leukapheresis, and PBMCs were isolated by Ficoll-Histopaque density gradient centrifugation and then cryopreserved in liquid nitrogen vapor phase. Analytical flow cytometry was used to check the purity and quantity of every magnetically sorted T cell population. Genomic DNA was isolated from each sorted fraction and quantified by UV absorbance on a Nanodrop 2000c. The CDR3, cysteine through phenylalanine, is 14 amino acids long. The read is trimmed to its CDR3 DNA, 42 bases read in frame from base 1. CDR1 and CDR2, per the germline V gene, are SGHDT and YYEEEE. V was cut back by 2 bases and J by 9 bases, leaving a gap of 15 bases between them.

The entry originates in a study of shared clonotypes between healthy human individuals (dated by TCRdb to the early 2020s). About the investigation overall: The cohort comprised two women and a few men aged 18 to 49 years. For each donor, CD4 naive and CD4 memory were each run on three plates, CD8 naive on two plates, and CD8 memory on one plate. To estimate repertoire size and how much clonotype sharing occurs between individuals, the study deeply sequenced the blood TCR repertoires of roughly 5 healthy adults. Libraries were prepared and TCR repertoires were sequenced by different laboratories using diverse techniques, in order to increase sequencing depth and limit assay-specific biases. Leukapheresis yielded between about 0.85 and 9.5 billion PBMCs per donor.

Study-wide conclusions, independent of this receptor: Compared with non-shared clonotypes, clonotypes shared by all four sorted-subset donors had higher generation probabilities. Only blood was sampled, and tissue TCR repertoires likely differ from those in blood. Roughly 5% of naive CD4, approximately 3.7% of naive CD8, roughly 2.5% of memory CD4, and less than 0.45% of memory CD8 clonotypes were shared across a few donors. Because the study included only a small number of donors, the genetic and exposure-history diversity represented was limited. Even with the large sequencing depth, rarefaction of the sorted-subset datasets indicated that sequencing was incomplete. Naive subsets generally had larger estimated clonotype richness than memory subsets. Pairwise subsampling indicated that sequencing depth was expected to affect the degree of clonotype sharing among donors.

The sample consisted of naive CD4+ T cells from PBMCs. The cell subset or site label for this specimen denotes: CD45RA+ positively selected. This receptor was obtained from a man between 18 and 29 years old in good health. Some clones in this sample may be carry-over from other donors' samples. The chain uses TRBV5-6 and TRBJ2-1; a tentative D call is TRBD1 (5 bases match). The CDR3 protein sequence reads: CASSLRQGITEQFF. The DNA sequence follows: TGTGCCAGCAGCTTACGGCAGGGTATAACTGAGCAGTTCTTC.